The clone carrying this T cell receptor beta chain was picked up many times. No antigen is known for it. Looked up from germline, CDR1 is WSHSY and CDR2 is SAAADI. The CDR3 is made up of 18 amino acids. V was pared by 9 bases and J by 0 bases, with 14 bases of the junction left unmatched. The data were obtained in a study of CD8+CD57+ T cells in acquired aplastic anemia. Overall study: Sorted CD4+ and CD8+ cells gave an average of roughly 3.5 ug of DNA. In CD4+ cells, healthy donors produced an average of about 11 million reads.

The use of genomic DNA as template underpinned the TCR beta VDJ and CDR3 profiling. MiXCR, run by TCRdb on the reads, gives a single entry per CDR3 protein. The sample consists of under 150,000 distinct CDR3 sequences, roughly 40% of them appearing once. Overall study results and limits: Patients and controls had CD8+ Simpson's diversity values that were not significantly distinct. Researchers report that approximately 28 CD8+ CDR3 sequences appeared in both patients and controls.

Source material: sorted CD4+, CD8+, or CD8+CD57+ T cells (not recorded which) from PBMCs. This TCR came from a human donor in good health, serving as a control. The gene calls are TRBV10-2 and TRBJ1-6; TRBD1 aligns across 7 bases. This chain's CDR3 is CARRSATGQPSYNSPLHF. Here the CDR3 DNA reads TGCGCCAGACGGTCGGCCACGGGACAGCCCTCCTATAATTCACCCCTCCACTTT.